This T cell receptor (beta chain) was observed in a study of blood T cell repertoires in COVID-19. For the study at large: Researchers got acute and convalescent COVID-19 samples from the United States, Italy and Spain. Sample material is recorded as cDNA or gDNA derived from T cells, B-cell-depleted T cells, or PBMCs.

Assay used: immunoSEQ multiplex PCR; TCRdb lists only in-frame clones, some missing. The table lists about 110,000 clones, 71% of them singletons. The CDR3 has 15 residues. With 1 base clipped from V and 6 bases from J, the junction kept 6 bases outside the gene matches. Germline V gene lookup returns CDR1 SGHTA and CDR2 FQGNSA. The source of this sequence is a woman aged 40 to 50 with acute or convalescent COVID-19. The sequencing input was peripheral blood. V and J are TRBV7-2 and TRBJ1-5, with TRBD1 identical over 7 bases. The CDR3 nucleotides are TGTGCCAGCAGCTTAGGACAGGGCTTGGCTCAGCCCCAGCATTTT. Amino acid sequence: CASSLGQGLAQPQHF.